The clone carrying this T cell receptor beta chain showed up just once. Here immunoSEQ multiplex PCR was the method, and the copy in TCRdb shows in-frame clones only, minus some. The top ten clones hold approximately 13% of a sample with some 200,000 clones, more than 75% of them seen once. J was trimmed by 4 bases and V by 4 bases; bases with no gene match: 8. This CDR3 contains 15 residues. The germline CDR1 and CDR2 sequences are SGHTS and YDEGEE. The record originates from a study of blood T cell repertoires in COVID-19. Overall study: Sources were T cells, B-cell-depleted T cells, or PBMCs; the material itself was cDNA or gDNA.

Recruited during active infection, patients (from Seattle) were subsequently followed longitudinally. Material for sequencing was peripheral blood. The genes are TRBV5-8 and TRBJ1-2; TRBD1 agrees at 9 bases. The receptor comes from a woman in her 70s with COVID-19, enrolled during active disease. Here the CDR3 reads CASSPRDRALYGYTF. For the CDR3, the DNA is TGTGCCAGCAGCCCCCGGGACAGGGCGCTCTATGGCTACACCTTC.